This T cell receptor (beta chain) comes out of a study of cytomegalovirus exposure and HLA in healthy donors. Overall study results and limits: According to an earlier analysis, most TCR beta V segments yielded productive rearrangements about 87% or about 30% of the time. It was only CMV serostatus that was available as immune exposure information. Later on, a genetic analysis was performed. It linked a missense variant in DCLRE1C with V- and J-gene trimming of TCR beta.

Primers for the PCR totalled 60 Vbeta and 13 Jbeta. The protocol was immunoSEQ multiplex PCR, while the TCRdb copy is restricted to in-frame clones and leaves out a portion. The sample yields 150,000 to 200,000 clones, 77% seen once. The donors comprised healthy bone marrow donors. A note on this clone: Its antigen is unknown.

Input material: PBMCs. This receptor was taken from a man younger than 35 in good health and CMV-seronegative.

The CDR3 sequence: CASGLAGGQSDTQYF. CDR3 DNA sequence: TGTGCCAGCGGACTAGCGGGAGGGCAATCAGATACGCAGTATTTT. The rearrangement joins TRBV6-4 to TRBJ2-3; 15 bases line up with TRBD2. Germline CDR1 reads MRHNA; CDR2 reads SNTAGT. CDR3 length: 15 residues. J gave up 4 bases and V 8 bases, and 4 bases lay outside the gene matches.